Below, 3 T cell receptor beta chains from the same sample are listed, as sequenced in a study of persistence of HIV-infected CD4 T cells. This nonspecific control used anti-CD3/anti-CD28 bead stimulation of CD4+ T cells. Responding CD4+ T cells were sorted by upregulation of both CD40 ligand and CD69. This was the immunoSEQ version 4 assay in survey mode. The method was immunoSEQ multiplex PCR; TCRdb's version includes in-frame clones alone and lacks a portion of them. The data hold about 45,000 clones, with about nine tenths observed a single time. These TCRs are of unknown antigen specificity. Sequenced material: CD4+ T cells sorted from PBMCs after approximately 19-hour stimulation, taken from a patient who received antiretroviral therapy. The receptors derive from an adult woman with HIV who was CMV-seropositive.

The chain uses TRBV19 and TRBJ2-5; 9 bases map to TRBD2. J was trimmed by 4 bases and V by 0 bases; bases with no gene match: 6. Germline values: CDR1 LNHDA, CDR2 SQIVND (reference sequence). This CDR3 is 16 amino acids long. The CDR3 DNA is TGTGCCAGTAGTATAGATCGTAGCGGGGGCGGAGAGACCCAGTACTTC. This encodes CASSIDRSGGGETQYF. Supplemented by reference TRBV19 and TRBJ2-5, the full variable domain reads DGGITQSPKYLFRKEGQNVTLSCEQNLNHDAMYWYRQDPGQGLRLIYYSQIVNDFQKGDIAEGYSVSREKKESFPLTVTSAQKNPTAFYLCASSIDRSGGGETQYFGPGTRLLVL.

V gene TRBV6-5 combines with J gene TRBJ2-2; perhaps TRBD2 as D (6 bases). CDR3 length equals 15 residues. Trimming cost V 6 bases and J 7 bases, with 18 bases left between them. CDR1 is MNHEY, CDR2 SVGAGI, per germline. CDR3 DNA sequence: TGTGCCAGCAGGAGGTCGGGAGAGCCTTACGGGGAGCTGTTTTTT. Translation gives CASRRSGEPYGELFF.

In this sample, this clone turned up a few times. The V and J genes are TRBV6-1 and TRBJ1-5; a weak D match, TRBD1 (5 bases). Per germline, CDR1 MNHNS and CDR2 SASEGT. This CDR3 region has 15 residues. V was clipped by 8 bases and J by 1 base, with 15 bases between them. The CDR3 DNA follows: TGTGCCAGCCGGGCCGGGGGGGTGAGCAATCAGCCCCAGCATTTT. This sequence encodes CASRAGGVSNQPQHF.